This T cell receptor beta chain was recovered during a study of blood T cell repertoires in COVID-19. V was clipped by 7 bases and J by 6 bases, with 15 bases between them. Per the germline V gene, CDR1 is LNHDA and CDR2 is SQIVND (reference sequence). The CDR3 consists of 13 residues. The table came from immunoSEQ multiplex PCR; TCRdb's copy has only in-frame clones and leaves some out. The sample has under 250,000 clones; around 85% are singletons. This chain joins TRBV19 and TRBJ1-2; D gene uncertain. The sample taken for sequencing was peripheral blood. This clonotype originated in a man aged 45 to 65 with COVID-19, enrolled during active disease. CDR3 sequence reads: CASTLSGTHGYTF. CDR3 sequence (DNA): TGTGCCAGTACCCTCTCGGGAACCCATGGCTACACCTTC.